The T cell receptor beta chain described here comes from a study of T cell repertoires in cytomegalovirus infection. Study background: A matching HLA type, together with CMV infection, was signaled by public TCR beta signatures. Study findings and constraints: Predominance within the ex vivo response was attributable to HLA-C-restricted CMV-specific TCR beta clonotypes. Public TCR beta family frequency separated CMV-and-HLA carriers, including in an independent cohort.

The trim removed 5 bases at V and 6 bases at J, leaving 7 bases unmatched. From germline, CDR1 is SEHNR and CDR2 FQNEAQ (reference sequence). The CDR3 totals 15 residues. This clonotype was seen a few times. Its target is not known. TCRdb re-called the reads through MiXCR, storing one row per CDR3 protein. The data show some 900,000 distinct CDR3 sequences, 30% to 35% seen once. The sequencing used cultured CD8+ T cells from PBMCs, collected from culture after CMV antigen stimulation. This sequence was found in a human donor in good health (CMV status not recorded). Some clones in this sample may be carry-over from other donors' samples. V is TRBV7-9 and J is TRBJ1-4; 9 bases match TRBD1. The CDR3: CASSPGTGIYEKLFF. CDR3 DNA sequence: TGTGCCAGCAGCCCGGGGACAGGGATATATGAAAAACTGTTTTTT.